Listed below are T cell receptor beta chains from one sample, sequenced in a study of OX40 agonist ivuxolimab in advanced cancers. Clones were sequenced by immunoSEQ multiplex PCR, and TCRdb holds only the in-frame ones, with some missing. The data show around 58,000 clones, around 87% seen once. Sequences were derived from CD4+ or CD8+ T cells sorted from blood, sampled in a trial of the OX40 agonist ivuxolimab. These receptors came from an adult with an advanced solid tumor such as melanoma, head and neck, liver or kidney cancer. Both conserved end residues are part of each CDR3. D genes are given only for firm matches. Not every row has a clone size; where given, it reads once, few, many or a size class.

J gene: TRBJ1-1
D gene: -
V gene: TRBV28
clone size: -
CDR3 protein: CASSKGTLNTEAFF
CDR3 DNA: TGTGCCAGCAGTAAAGGAACTCTGAACACTGAAGCTTTCTTT

J gene: TRBJ2-3
D gene: TRBD2
V gene: TRBV27
clone size: -
CDR3 protein: CASSTPAGGQTQYF
CDR3 DNA: TGTGCCAGCAGTACCCCAGCGGGAGGGCAAACGCAGTATTTT

J gene: TRBJ2-6
D gene: -
V gene: TRBV5-6
clone size: -
CDR3 protein: CASSTRFRDSGANVLTF
CDR3 DNA: TGTGCCAGCAGCACCCGTTTCAGGGACTCTGGGGCCAACGTCCTGACTTTC

J gene: TRBJ1-6
D gene: TRBD1
V gene: TRBV18
clone size: -
CDR3 protein: CASSPGTGSSPLHF
CDR3 DNA: TGTGCCAGCTCACCAGGGACAGGCTCGTCACCCCTCCACTTT

J gene: TRBJ2-2
D gene: -
V gene: TRBV6-5
clone size: once
CDR3 protein: CASSPANTGELFF
CDR3 DNA: TGTGCCAGCAGTCCTGCGAACACCGGGGAGCTGTTTTTT

J gene: TRBJ1-5
D gene: -
V gene: TRBV19
clone size: -
CDR3 protein: CASSQDSSNQPQHF
CDR3 DNA: TGTGCCAGTAGTCAGGACAGTAGCAATCAGCCCCAGCATTTT

J gene: TRBJ2-1
D gene: TRBD2
V gene: TRBV23-1
clone size: -
CDR3 protein: CASSQFERESENNEQFF
CDR3 DNA: TGCGCCAGCAGTCAATTCGAGCGGGAGTCTGAAAACAATGAGCAGTTCTTC

J gene: TRBJ1-5
D gene: -
V gene: TRBV4-1
clone size: -
CDR3 protein: CASSQGVWQPQHF
CDR3 DNA: TGCGCCAGCAGCCAGGGTGTCTGGCAGCCCCAGCATTTT

J gene: TRBJ1-2
D gene: -
V gene: TRBV2
clone size: few
CDR3 protein: CASNRDLEGYTF
CDR3 DNA: TGTGCCAGCAACAGGGATTTGGAGGGCTACACCTTC

J gene: TRBJ2-2
D gene: -
V gene: TRBV29-1
clone size: -
CDR3 protein: CSVDPTRGTGELFF
CDR3 DNA: TGCAGCGTTGATCCTACTAGGGGGACCGGGGAGCTGTTTTTT

J gene: TRBJ2-5
D gene: -
V gene: TRBV15
clone size: -
CDR3 protein: CATSGGARETQYF
CDR3 DNA: TGTGCCACCAGCGGGGGCGCGAGGGAGACCCAGTACTTC

J gene: TRBJ1-5
D gene: -
V gene: TRBV19
clone size: -
CDR3 protein: CASSIGGAGTSQPQHF
CDR3 DNA: TGTGCCAGTAGTATAGGGGGGGCAGGGACAAGTCAGCCCCAGCATTTT

J gene: TRBJ2-7
D gene: TRBD1
V gene: TRBV2
clone size: -
CDR3 protein: CASRKTGGYEQYF
CDR3 DNA: TGTGCCAGCAGAAAGACAGGGGGGTACGAGCAGTACTTC

J gene: TRBJ2-3
D gene: -
V gene: TRBV7-6
clone size: once
CDR3 protein: CASSLRQGGDTQYF
CDR3 DNA: TGTGCCAGCAGCTTAAGGCAGGGGGGGGATACGCAGTATTTT

J gene: TRBJ2-7
D gene: -
V gene: TRBV9
clone size: -
CDR3 protein: CASSVVCYEQYF
CDR3 DNA: TGTGCCAGCAGCGTAGTATGCTACGAGCAGTACTTC

J gene: TRBJ2-1
D gene: TRBD2
V gene: TRBV5-1
clone size: -
CDR3 protein: CASSLDEGGPREQFF
CDR3 DNA: TGCGCCAGCAGCTTGGATGAGGGAGGGCCTCGAGAGCAGTTCTTC

J gene: TRBJ1-6
D gene: -
V gene: TRBV15
clone size: few
CDR3 protein: CATSRGVRDSPLHF
CDR3 DNA: TGTGCCACCAGCAGAGGAGTCCGGGATTCACCCCTCCACTTT

J gene: TRBJ1-2
D gene: -
V gene: TRBV7-9
clone size: -
CDR3 protein: CASSLGGQQTLSGYTF
CDR3 DNA: TGTGCCAGCAGCTTAGGTGGACAGCAAACCCTATCTGGCTACACCTTC

J gene: TRBJ2-7
D gene: TRBD1
V gene: TRBV6-6
clone size: -
CDR3 protein: CASSGTGEASYEQYF
CDR3 DNA: TGTGCCAGCAGTGGGACAGGGGAGGCCTCCTACGAGCAGTACTTC

J gene: TRBJ2-7
D gene: TRBD2
V gene: TRBV6-6
clone size: -
CDR3 protein: CASRGGYKYEQYF
CDR3 DNA: TGTGCCAGCAGGGGGGGGTACAAATACGAGCAGTACTTC

J gene: TRBJ1-4
D gene: -
V gene: TRBV27
clone size: -
CDR3 protein: CASSPRFLNEKLFF
CDR3 DNA: TGTGCCAGCAGCCCGCGATTCCTTAATGAAAAACTGTTTTTT

J gene: TRBJ2-3
D gene: TRBD2
V gene: TRBV10-2
clone size: -
CDR3 protein: CASSESTSGRAYTQYF
CDR3 DNA: TGCGCCAGCAGTGAGTCGACTAGCGGGAGGGCCTATACGCAGTATTTT

J gene: TRBJ1-2
D gene: -
V gene: TRBV5-1
clone size: -
CDR3 protein: CASSREGGYGYTF
CDR3 DNA: TGCGCCAGCAGCCGGGAGGGAGGCTATGGCTACACCTTC

J gene: TRBJ2-1
D gene: TRBD1
V gene: TRBV18
clone size: -
CDR3 protein: CASSIRPDRGVSNEQFF
CDR3 DNA: TGTGCCAGCTCAATACGCCCTGACAGGGGGGTAAGCAATGAGCAGTTCTTC

J gene: TRBJ2-5
D gene: -
V gene: TRBV29-1
clone size: -
CDR3 protein: CSVEANWGETQYF
CDR3 DNA: TGCAGCGTTGAAGCTAACTGGGGAGAGACCCAGTACTTC